Listed below are T cell receptor beta chains from one sample, sequenced in a study of CD4 T cells in relation to SARS-CoV-2 and coronaviruses. TCRdb's table, derived via immunoSEQ multiplex PCR, lists solely in-frame clones and lacks some. The sample shows about 59,000 clones, roughly 88% of them seen only once. The sequencing sample was made of memory CD4+ T cells from PBMCs. All receptors come from a human donor in good health. Both conserved end residues are trimmed from each CDR3.

V,J,CDR3
TRBV6-6,TRBJ2-7,ASSYSGGFQGEQY
TRBV28,TRBJ2-7,ASSLPSKYEQY
TRBV11-3,TRBJ2-7,ASSLASTGPYEQY
TRBV28,TRBJ1-6,ASNLGGGHGNSPLH
TRBV25-1,TRBJ2-6,ASSESGRNSGANVLT
TRBV19,TRBJ2-1,ASSRLGSSYNEQF
TRBV2,TRBJ1-1,ASSEALAVVNTEAF
TRBV6-5,TRBJ1-5,ASSSPRGGNNQPQH
TRBV6-1,TRBJ2-1,ASSEDRGLNEQF
TRBV6-1,TRBJ2-5,ASSETIYRYQETQY
TRBV5-4,TRBJ2-7,ASSLDRASEQY
TRBV11-1,TRBJ1-4,ASSQRHGSNEKLF
TRBV10-3,TRBJ2-7,AISENHPYEQY
TRBV19,TRBJ2-7,ASSDRGRDEQY
TRBV12-3/TRBV12-4,TRBJ1-2,ASSLSYGYT
TRBV25-1,TRBJ2-2,ASSGQGPGELF
TRBV5-1,TRBJ2-7,ASRRTGLAGDDEQY
TRBV6-5,TRBJ2-7,ASSDRWTVDEQY
TRBV28,TRBJ2-7,ASSLSGQVSYEQY
TRBV5-4,TRBJ1-2,ASSREGANGYT
TRBV11-2,TRBJ2-1,ASSLRSGSWEGSYNEQF
TRBV19,TRBJ1-5,ASRGERDNQPQH
TRBV29-1,TRBJ2-7,SVRPTASYEQY
TRBV12-3/TRBV12-4,TRBJ2-1,ASKTAIEQF
TRBV7-9,TRBJ2-3,ASSPGNTQY
TRBV6-5,TRBJ1-1,ASSYSGRAEAF
TRBV6-5,TRBJ2-1,ASPGQLYNEQF
TRBV15,TRBJ2-1,ATSRGRERYNEQF
TRBV5-1,TRBJ2-1,ASSLSPSGTTYNEQF
TRBV6-6,TRBJ2-1,ASSLLSGAPYNEQF
TRBV10-1,TRBJ1-2,ASSESSLVGHYGYT
TRBV3-1/TRBV3-2,TRBJ1-6,ASSQGTGVSPLH
TRBV6-5,TRBJ1-4,ASGSQLWEKLF
TRBV10-3,TRBJ1-5,AISEYDGSNQPQH
TRBV18,TRBJ2-7,ASSPPGGGPYTSSYEQY
TRBV2,TRBJ1-1,ASTAGILNTEAF
TRBV6-1,TRBJ1-2,ASSEVRINNYGYT
TRBV9,TRBJ2-3,ASSVTSGELNTQY
TRBV11-2,TRBJ2-1,ASSFRTGSEGEQF
TRBV5-1,TRBJ2-7,ASSLVPSGGEYEQY
TRBV6-4,TRBJ1-6,ATPKGTANSPLH
TRBV5-4,TRBJ2-3,ASSLAGVGTDTQY
TRBV28,TRBJ1-5,ASSLMVQGPRPQH
TRBV18,TRBJ2-7,ASSPQGSSKQY
TRBV5-4,TRBJ2-5,ASSLRGTGGETQY
TRBV27,TRBJ2-7,ASSRLGAPYEQY
TRBV5-1,TRBJ2-1,ATAAGTSGNEQF
TRBV10-2,TRBJ2-5,AIGKRPLQETQY
TRBV5-1,TRBJ1-4,ASSLGTAQNEKLF
TRBV6-6,TRBJ2-7,ASSYRSEGPYEQY